Below, one TCR beta chain is given with its context. Antigen specificity is unknown. The data originate from a study of cytomegalovirus exposure and HLA in healthy donors. Study-wide results and limits: Altogether, 164 TCR beta chains were recorded as cytomegalovirus-associated. It was reportedly the case that the classifier diagnosed cytomegalovirus status with high specificity and sensitivity.

From germline, CDR1 is SGHNT and CDR2 YYREEE (reference sequence). This CDR3 is 16 amino acids long. Unmatched junction bases numbered 6, after V lost 2 bases and J lost 0 bases. The donors were members of the validation cohort, which comprised 120 subjects and was separate from the first cohort of roughly 700 subjects. Here immunoSEQ multiplex PCR was the method, and the copy in TCRdb shows in-frame clones only, minus some. The sample records around 400,000 clones, 75% to 90% being singletons. The TCR was taken from a young woman in good health and CMV-seronegative. The V call is TRBV5-4, the J call TRBJ2-3; TRBD2 matches at 7 bases. The sample taken for sequencing was PBMCs. The CDR3, as DNA: TGTGCCAGCAGCTTAGGTAGCGGGTTGAGCACAGATACGCAGTATTTT. Its protein is CASSLGSGLSTDTQYF.